The 8 T cell receptor beta chains listed next were all sequenced from one sample in a study of somatic mutations in cytotoxic T cells in rheumatoid arthritis. The table came from immunoSEQ multiplex PCR; TCRdb's copy has only in-frame clones and leaves some out. The data show 15,000 to 20,000 clones, with around three quarters seen just once and roughly 10% held by the top ten. Sequencing was done on a sample of CD8+ T cells sorted from blood. The receptors shown here come from an adult with rheumatoid arthritis.

The gene calls are TRBV25-1 and TRBJ1-2, with D perhaps matching TRBD1 (5 bases). Germline V lookup: CDR1 MGHDK, CDR2 SYGVNS. This CDR3 is 14 amino acids long. With 3 bases removed from V and 4 bases from J, the gap between germline ends came to 12 bases. The CDR3 DNA reads as TGTGCCAGCAGTGAGGTAGGGGAAGGCTATGGCTACACCTTC. This codes for CASSEVGEGYGYTF.

The genes are TRBV4-1 and TRBJ1-2; D unclear. Germline V CDR1 and CDR2: MGHRA, YSYEKL. The CDR3 length is 15 residues. V was cut by 3 bases and J by 4 bases, with 15 bases left in between. The CDR3 protein is CASSQTGEGSYGYTF. CDR3 nucleotide sequence: TGCGCCAGCAGCCAGACGGGTGAGGGTAGCTATGGCTACACCTTC.

This clone turned up a few times. The rearrangement uses TRBV29-1 and TRBJ1-2; no reliable D call. Trimming removed 2 bases from V and 4 bases from J, with 11 bases in between. In germline, CDR1 is SQVTM, CDR2 ANQGSEA. The CDR3 has 13 amino acids. The CDR3 loop is CSVESGEAYGYTF. The CDR3 bases are TGCAGCGTTGAATCCGGGGAGGCCTATGGCTACACCTTC.

V gene TRBV6-1 combines with J gene TRBJ1-1; D is perhaps TRBD1 (5 bases). V lost 7 bases, J lost 0 bases, and 9 bases lay in between. CDR3 size: 13 residues. Germline CDR1 MNHNS, CDR2 SASEGT. Here the CDR3 reads CASIMGVNTEAFF. The CDR3 region has the DNA TGTGCCAGCATTATGGGGGTGAACACTGAAGCTTTCTTT.

This clone was recorded a few times. This chain links TRBV7-9 with TRBJ2-2; D is unclear. The germline CDR1 and CDR2 sequences are SEHNR and FQNEAQ (reference sequence). The length of the CDR3 is 14 residues. V was shortened by 3 bases and J by 2 bases, with 7 bases between the two germline ends. The CDR3 is CASSFVHNTGELFF. As DNA, the CDR3 is TGTGCCAGCAGCTTCGTACACAACACCGGGGAGCTGTTTTTT.

The V gene is TRBV5-6, the J gene TRBJ1-1; the match to TRBD1 covers 7 bases. Germline CDR1 SGHDT, CDR2 YYEEEE. V was clipped by 0 bases and J by 0 bases; unmatched bases: 2. CDR3 length: 15 residues. The DNA for the CDR3 is TGTGCCAGCAGCTTGGGAACAGGGGTGAACACTGAAGCTTTCTTT. Its protein product is CASSLGTGVNTEAFF.

V gene TRBV15 combines with J gene TRBJ2-4, with D perhaps TRBD1 or TRBD2 (5 bases each). Between the trimmed V and J ends, which lost 0 bases and 6 bases, there was a span of 15 bases. Germline CDR1 LNHNV, CDR2 YYDKDF (reference sequence). The CDR3 totals 16 residues. The CDR3 DNA reads as TGTGCCACCAGCAGAGATCAGCGGCAGGGTGCAAACATTCAGTACTTC. As protein: CATSRDQRQGANIQYF.

This chain uses TRBV6-4 with TRBJ2-3, with 8 bases aligning to TRBD2. The CDR3 is 16 residues long. V shed 0 bases and J 1 base; nucleotides not matched to a gene: 3. Germline-derived CDR1 and CDR2 are MRHNA and SNTAGT. The CDR3 nucleotides read TGTGCCAGCAGTGACTCGATCGGGGGGGGCACAGATACGCAGTATTTT. Translating gives CASSDSIGGGTDTQYF.